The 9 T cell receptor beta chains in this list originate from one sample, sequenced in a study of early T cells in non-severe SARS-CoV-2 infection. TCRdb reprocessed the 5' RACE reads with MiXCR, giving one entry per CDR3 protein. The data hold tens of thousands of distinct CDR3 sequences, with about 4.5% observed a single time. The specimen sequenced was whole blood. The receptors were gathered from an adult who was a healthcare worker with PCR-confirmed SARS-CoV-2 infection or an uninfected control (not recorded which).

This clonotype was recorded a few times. DNA for the CDR3: TGTGCCAGCACTAGCAGGGGTCGTACAGATACGCAGTATTTT. It specifies CASTSRGRTDTQYF. The chain combines TRBV13 with TRBJ2-3; the D gene is possibly TRBD1 (6 bases). The CDR3 runs to 14 residues. The germline CDR1 and CDR2 sequences are PRHDT and FYEKMQ (reference sequence). Trimming took off 7 bases at V and 3 bases at J, with 14 bases between the two ends.

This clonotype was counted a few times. The CDR3, as DNA: TGTGCCAGCAGCCCTACCACCCTCGTTCGCACCGGGGAGCTGTTTTTT. Protein product: CASSPTTLVRTGELFF. The chain couples TRBV28 to TRBJ2-2, with no clear D. In germline, CDR1 is MDHEN, CDR2 SYDVKM. The CDR3 has 16 amino acids. Trimming removed 6 bases at V and 4 bases at J, with 18 bases between.

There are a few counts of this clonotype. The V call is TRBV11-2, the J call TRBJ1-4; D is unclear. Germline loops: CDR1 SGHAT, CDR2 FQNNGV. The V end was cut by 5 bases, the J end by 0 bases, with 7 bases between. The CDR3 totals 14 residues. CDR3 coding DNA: TGTGCCAGCAGCCACCTTGCAACTAATGAAAAACTGTTTTTT. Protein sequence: CASSHLATNEKLFF.

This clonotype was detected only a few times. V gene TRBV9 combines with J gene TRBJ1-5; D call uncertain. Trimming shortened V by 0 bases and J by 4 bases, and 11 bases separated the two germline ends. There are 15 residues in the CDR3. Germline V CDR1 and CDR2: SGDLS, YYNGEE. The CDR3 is CASSVGAELNQPQHF. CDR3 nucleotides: TGTGCCAGCAGCGTAGGGGCAGAACTTAATCAGCCCCAGCATTTT.

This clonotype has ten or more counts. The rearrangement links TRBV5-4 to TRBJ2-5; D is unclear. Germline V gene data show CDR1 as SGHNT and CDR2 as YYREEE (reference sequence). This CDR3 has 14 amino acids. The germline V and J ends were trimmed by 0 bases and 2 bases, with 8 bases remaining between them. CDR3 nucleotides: TGTGCCAGCAGCTTGGTGGCTAAACAAGAGACCCAGTACTTC. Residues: CASSLVAKQETQYF.

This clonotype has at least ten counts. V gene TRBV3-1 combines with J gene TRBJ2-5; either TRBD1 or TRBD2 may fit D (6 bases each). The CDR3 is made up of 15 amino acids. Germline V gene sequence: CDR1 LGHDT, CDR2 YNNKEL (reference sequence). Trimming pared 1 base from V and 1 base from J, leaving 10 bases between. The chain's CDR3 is CASSQGSGAQETQYF. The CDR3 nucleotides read TGTGCCAGCAGCCAAGGTTCGGGGGCCCAAGAGACCCAGTACTTC.

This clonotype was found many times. The CDR3: CASSLDGLVWTEAFF. The CDR3 region has the DNA TGTGCCAGCAGCTTGGATGGGTTGGTTTGGACTGAAGCTTTCTTT. This sequence joins TRBV5-5 and TRBJ1-1, with D unresolved. This CDR3 comprises 15 residues. Germline V CDR1 and CDR2: SGHKS, YYEKEE (reference sequence). The V end was cut by 0 bases, the J end by 5 bases, with 14 bases between.

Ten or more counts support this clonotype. The CDR3 loop reads CASSPTGVDSPLHF. CDR3 DNA: TGTGCCAGCAGCCCGACAGGGGTTGATTCACCCCTCCACTTT. The rearrangement joins TRBV7-2 to TRBJ1-6; 8 bases agree with TRBD1. Germline V gene data show CDR1 as SGHTA and CDR2 as FQGNSA. The CDR3 consists of 14 residues. Unmatched junction bases numbered 5, after V lost 5 bases and J lost 8 bases. Drawing the rest from reference TRBV7-2 and TRBJ1-6, the complete variable domain is GAGVSQSPSNKVTEKGKDVELRCDPISGHTALYWYRQSLGQGLEFLIYFQGNSAPDKSGLPSDRFSAERTGGSVSTLTIQRTQQEDSAVYLCASSPTGVDSPLHFGNGTRLTVT.

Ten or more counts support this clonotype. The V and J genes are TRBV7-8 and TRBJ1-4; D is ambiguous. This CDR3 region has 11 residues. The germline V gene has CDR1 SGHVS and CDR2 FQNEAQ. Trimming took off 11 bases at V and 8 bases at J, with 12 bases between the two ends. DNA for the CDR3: TGTGCCGCCGGCGGAGGGGAAAAACTGTTTTTT. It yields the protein CAAGGGEKLFF.